This T cell receptor (beta chain) was identified in a study of OX40 agonist ivuxolimab in advanced cancers. Trimming left V 5 bases short and J 1 base short, with 11 bases between. Germline values: CDR1 SGHTA, CDR2 FQGNSA. This CDR3 is built from 14 residues. In this sample, this clone turned up once. Some clones are missing from TCRdb's copy, which holds only in-frame ones; the method was immunoSEQ multiplex PCR. The sample has fewer than 85,000 clones, more than 75% seen once. The TCR sequence derives from an adult with an advanced solid tumor such as melanoma, head and neck, liver or kidney cancer. The V call is TRBV7-2, the J call TRBJ1-1, with D maybe TRBD1 (5 bases). Sequencing was performed on CD4+ or CD8+ T cells sorted from blood, taken in a trial of the OX40 agonist ivuxolimab. The CDR3 sequence is CASSPTRGNTEAFF. CDR3 coding DNA: TGTGCCAGCAGCCCGACTAGGGGGAACACTGAAGCTTTCTTT.